Listed below are T cell receptor beta chains from one sample, sequenced in a study of T cell responses to AZD1222 COVID-19 vaccine. Repertoires were generated with immunoSEQ multiplex PCR, while TCRdb's copy carries only in-frame clones and drops some. The repertoire holds roughly 180,000 clones, with around 90% as singletons. The sample here was peripheral blood, taken 28 days after the second AZD1222 dose. These receptor sequences come from an adult who received the AZD1222 COVID-19 vaccine. CDR3s include the opening cysteine and the closing phenylalanine or tryptophan. Fields, in order: J gene, D gene, V gene, clone size, CDR3 protein. A D gene is named only where the DNA matches it firmly. Clone size is not always given. Where it is, it says once, few, many or a class for expanded clones.

>TRBJ2-7|TRBD1|TRBV15|.
CATSRDSGTGSYEQYF
>TRBJ1-1|.|TRBV19|.
CASSIGGLSTEAFF
>TRBJ1-3|.|TRBV10-3|.
CAISESPGQGNTIYF
>TRBJ1-6|TRBD1|TRBV9|.
CASSEGQANNSPLHF
>TRBJ2-1|TRBD2|TRBV10-1|.
CASSDPGLADNEQFF
>TRBJ2-7|.|TRBV2|.
CASINYEQYF
>TRBJ1-3|.|TRBV7-2|.
CASSLGAYTIYF
>TRBJ1-2|.|TRBV30|.
CAWSGGTRGYGYTF
>TRBJ2-3|.|TRBV4-3|.
CASSQDRTDTQYF
>TRBJ1-6|.|TRBV9|.
CASSPGPLGNSPLHF
>TRBJ1-2|TRBD1|TRBV11-2|.
CASSLSRDRGLGGYTF
>TRBJ2-2|.|TRBV7-3|.
CASTYQPTGELFF
>TRBJ2-2|TRBD1|TRBV5-6|.
CASTPQGANTGELFF
>TRBJ1-3|.|TRBV3-1/TRBV3-2|.
CASSQQYRVFSGNTIYF
>TRBJ2-3|TRBD2|TRBV4-2|.
CASTLGTSGTDTQYF
>TRBJ1-3|.|TRBV19|.
CASSYDRLSGNTIYF
>TRBJ2-1|.|TRBV6-5|few
CASSYSRGSEQFF
>TRBJ2-1|.|TRBV16|.
CASSQVVGNEQFF